The sample holds a few counts of the clone carrying this TCR beta chain. Its antigen is still unknown. Sequenced material consisted of expressed TCRB transcripts (all of the isolated RNA was reverse transcribed). An average of about 3.6 million reads was obtained for naive, central memory and regulatory T cell samples. The table came from immunoSEQ multiplex PCR; TCRdb's copy has only in-frame clones and leaves some out. The sample holds a few hundred thousand clones, over 14% seen once. The V gene's germline CDR1 is MNHNY and CDR2 SVGAGI (reference sequence). The trim removed 6 bases at V and 3 bases at J, leaving 5 bases unmatched. CDR3 length equals 13 residues. This specimen comes from a study of beta chain features in type 1 diabetes. Overall study results and limits: Among all four CD4+ subsets, Type 1 diabetes patients had TCRB CDR3s that were moderately but significantly shorter.

The sample consisted of naive CD4+ T cells from blood. The TCR sequence derives from a young man with type 1 diabetes. The V and J genes are TRBV6-6 and TRBJ2-7; TRBD1 matches at 7 bases. CDR3 DNA: TGTGCCAGCAGACTCCGACAGGGCTACGAGCAGTACTTC. Translated, it gives CASRLRQGYEQYF.